The clone carrying this T cell receptor beta chain was recorded a few times. What it binds is not known. This sample is part of a study of vaccination and CD4 T cells after COVID-19. Looking at the study overall: At a median around 70 days (range 14 to 241) after dose two, post-vaccine samples were obtained.

Treatment noted: approximately nine-day PBMC culture with coronavirus spike peptide pools or control peptides (ViraFEST assay). The unexposed donor provided CD4+ T cells, which were taken before the COVID-19 pandemic (2011-2018). The Oncomine TCR Beta short-read assay sequenced DNA from cultured CD4+ T cells. Each CDR3 protein is one row after TCRdb ran MiXCR on the PCR reads. The sample lists roughly 1,300 distinct CDR3 sequences, about a fifth occurring once. Study-level findings and limits: Vaccine-specific clones numbering 304 of 307 showed spike mono-reactivity in convalescent patients.

The source of this sequence is a human donor in good health. Sequenced material: CD4+ T cells from blood, cultured in vitro.

The CDR3 nucleotides are TGTGCCAGCAGTTACTTGTATCAGGGTATTGGCTACGAGCAGTACTTC. As protein: CASSYLYQGIGYEQYF. The J gene is TRBJ2-7, the V gene TRBV6-5; D is possibly TRBD1 (5 bases). CDR1 and CDR2 from the germline V gene are MNHEY and SVGAGI. The ends were cut back, 1 base at V and 3 bases at J, with 16 bases in the middle. The CDR3 length is 16 residues.